The clone carrying this T cell receptor beta chain was detected only once. These data belong to a study of control samples from healthy donors and cancer patients. Germline values: CDR1 MNHEY, CDR2 SMNVEV (reference sequence). The CDR3 length is 19 residues. V dropped 4 bases and J dropped 0; count of bases not matched to a gene: 12. Some clones are missing from TCRdb's copy, which holds only in-frame ones; the method was immunoSEQ multiplex PCR. The sample has approximately 180,000 clones, 90% to 95% seen once; the top ten hold more than 1.1%. The sequence came from a woman aged 18-30 years in good health. The sample comprised blood. The chain uses TRBV27 and TRBJ2-3; 11 bases match TRBD2. This chain's CDR3 is CASSSPGLAGPASTDTQYF. CDR3 DNA sequence: TGTGCCAGCAGTTCGCCCGGACTAGCGGGCCCCGCTAGCACAGATACGCAGTATTTT.